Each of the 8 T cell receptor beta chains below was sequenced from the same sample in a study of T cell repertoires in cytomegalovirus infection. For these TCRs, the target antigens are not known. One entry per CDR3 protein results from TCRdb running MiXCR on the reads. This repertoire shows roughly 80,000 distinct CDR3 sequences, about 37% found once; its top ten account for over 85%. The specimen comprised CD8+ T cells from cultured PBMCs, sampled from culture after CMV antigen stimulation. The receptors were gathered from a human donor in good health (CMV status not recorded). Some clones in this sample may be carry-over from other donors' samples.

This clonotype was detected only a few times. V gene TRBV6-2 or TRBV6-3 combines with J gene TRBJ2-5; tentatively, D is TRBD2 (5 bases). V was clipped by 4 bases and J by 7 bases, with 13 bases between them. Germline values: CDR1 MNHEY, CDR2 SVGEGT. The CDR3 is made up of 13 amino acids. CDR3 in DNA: TGTGCCAGCAGTTCCAGCGGTGATGGGACCCAGTACTTC. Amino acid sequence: CASSSSGDGTQYF.

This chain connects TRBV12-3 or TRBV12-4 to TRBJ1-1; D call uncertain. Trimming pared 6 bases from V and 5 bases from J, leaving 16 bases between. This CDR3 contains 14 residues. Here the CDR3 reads CASSRRQVGTEAFF. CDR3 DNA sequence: TGTGCCAGCAGCCGCCGACAAGTCGGGACTGAAGCTTTCTTT.

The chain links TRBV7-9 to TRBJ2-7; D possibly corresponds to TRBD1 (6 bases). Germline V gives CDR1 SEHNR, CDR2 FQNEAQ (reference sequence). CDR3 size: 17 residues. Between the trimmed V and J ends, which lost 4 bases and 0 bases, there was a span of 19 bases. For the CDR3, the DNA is TGTGCCAGCAGCTCGGACAGCGAGCCCAGATTCTCCTACGAGCAGTACTTC. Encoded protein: CASSSDSEPRFSYEQYF.

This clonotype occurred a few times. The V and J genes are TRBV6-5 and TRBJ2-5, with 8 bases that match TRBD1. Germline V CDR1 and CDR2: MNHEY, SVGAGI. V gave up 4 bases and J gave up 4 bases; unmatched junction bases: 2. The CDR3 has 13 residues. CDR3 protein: CASSFDRGETQYF. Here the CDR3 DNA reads TGTGCCAGCAGTTTCGACAGGGGAGAGACCCAGTACTTC.

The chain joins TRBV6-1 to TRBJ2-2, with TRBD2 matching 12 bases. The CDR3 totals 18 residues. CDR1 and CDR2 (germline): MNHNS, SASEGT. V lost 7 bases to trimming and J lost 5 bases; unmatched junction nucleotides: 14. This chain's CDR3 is CASTHCTSGGRCTGELFF. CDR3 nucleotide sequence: TGTGCCAGCACCCACTGTACTAGCGGGGGGAGGTGTACCGGGGAGCTGTTTTTT.

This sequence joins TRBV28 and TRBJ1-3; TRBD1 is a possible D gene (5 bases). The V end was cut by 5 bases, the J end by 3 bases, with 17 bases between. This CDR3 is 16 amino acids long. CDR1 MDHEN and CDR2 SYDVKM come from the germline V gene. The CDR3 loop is CASSHRFGAGGNTIYF. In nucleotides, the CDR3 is TGTGCCAGCAGTCATAGGTTCGGGGCTGGTGGAAACACCATATATTTT.

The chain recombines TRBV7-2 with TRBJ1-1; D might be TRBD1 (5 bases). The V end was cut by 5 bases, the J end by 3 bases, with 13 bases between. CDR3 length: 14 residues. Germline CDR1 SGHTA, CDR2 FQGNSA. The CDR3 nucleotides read TGTGCCAGCAGCCCCCCCGGGGGGTACACTGAAGCTTTCTTT. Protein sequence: CASSPPGGYTEAFF.

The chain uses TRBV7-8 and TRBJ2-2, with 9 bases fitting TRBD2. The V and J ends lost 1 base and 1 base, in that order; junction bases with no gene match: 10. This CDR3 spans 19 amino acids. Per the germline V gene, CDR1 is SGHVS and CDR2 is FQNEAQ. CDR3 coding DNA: TGTGCCAGCAGCTTAGGCGGCGGGTTAGCGGGGGAGAACACCGGGGAGCTGTTTTTT. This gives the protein CASSLGGGLAGENTGELFF.